Below, one T cell receptor (beta chain) is given with its context. Its recognized antigen is unknown. No clone much larger than this one lies a single base away; base qualities are absent. This entry comes from a study of blood T cell repertoires in COVID-19 (dated by TCRdb to about 2020). At the level of the whole study: The collaborator samples originated in the United States, Italy and Spain and spanned the acute and convalescent phases of COVID-19. Subjects who had been exposed to COVID-19, were actively infected with it, or had recovered from it provided the deeply sampled blood TCRbeta repertoires that made up the dataset. The repertoires were released in a freely available public database meant as a resource for research on the immune response to SARS-CoV-2. Sample metadata almost always included a de-identified subject ID, COVID-19 status, age in years and sex. Where HLA class I and class II types were available, the types were taken from metadata supplied by the sample provider, not from assay-based typing. Samples were obtained from the ongoing ImmuneRACE study (first 160 participants) and from 1,254 subjects provided by 6 global collaborators. The prospective study material was composed of cDNA or gDNA derived from T cells, B-cell-depleted T cells, or PBMCs. What the authors observed across the whole study: The quantity of clinical and demographic metadata differed by source and by participant and was supplied without curation.

In the prospective study, participants were roughly 18 to 95 years old, resided in about 25 geographic areas of the United States, and were enrolled through a virtual design. In the prospective study, participants were assigned to cohorts based on the clinical history participants reported in a screening survey and a study questionnaire. Each participant in the prospective study had whole blood, serum and a nasopharyngeal or oropharyngeal swab collected by mobile phlebotomists. Over a 2-month period, participants in the prospective study had the option of providing additional blood draws and questionnaires. Blood samples from the prospective study were shipped frozen or at room temperature prior to DNA extraction. The CDR3 measures 17 amino acids from cysteine to phenylalanine. The kept DNA is CDR3 alone, 51 bases in frame from the first base. The germline V gene supplies CDR1 SGHRS and CDR2 YFSETQ. V is cut back by 0 bases and J by 5 bases, with 4 bases in the junction unmatched.

TCRbeta CDR3 regions were amplified from genomic DNA using the immunoSEQ Assay, a bias-controlled multiplex PCR. The paper's processing steps were these. The number of nucleated cells in each sample was estimated by amplification of reference gene primers within the assay. To quantify the absolute abundance of each unique TCRbeta CDR3 rearrangement, sequence reads were collapsed and filtered. For each sample, productive Simpson clonality was calculated as the square root of Simpson's diversity index across productive rearrangements. TCRdb holds this immuneACCESS table with in-frame rearrangements only. Some clones are missing; in checked studies, unresolved V genes explain under half, and the rest has no known cause. V and J calls and clone size are those listed in that table; D and trimming were worked out from the DNA. The sample yields 300,000 to 400,000 clones; roughly 90% were counted once. Together, the top ten hold around 0.97% of the sample.

Rearrangement joined TRBV5-1 to TRBJ2-1; 14 middle bases align to TRBD2. The clonotype comes from a young woman with acute COVID-19. The sequencing input was PBMCs or T cells enriched from blood (not recorded which). Read as DNA, the sequence is TGCGCCAGCAGCTTGGAGGGACTAGCGGGGGCAAACAATGAGCAGTTCTTC. Translated, it gives CASSLEGLAGANNEQFF.